This T cell receptor (beta chain) was recovered during a study of molecular identifiers for immune sequencing clone quantification. Via MiXCR, TCRdb re-called the PCR reads, giving one row per CDR3 protein. Among roughly 100,000 distinct CDR3 sequences listed, about 35% were seen once. The V gene lost 5 bases and the J gene lost 4 bases, with 18 bases spanning the gap. This CDR3 is built from 15 residues. The germline V gene encodes CDR1 SGHAT and CDR2 FQNNGV. Input material: naive CD8+ T cells from blood, with Jurkat cell RNA spiked in. Subset of the sample: FACS-sorted CD8+CD4-CCR7+CD45RA+ naive T cells. The receptor was derived from a human donor in good health. Some libraries in this study had Jurkat cell RNA spiked in. The chain links TRBV11-2 to TRBJ2-7; D is perhaps TRBD1 or TRBD2 (6 bases each). The DNA of the CDR3 is TGTGCCAGCAGCATAGTCTATGGCGGGACATACGAGCAGTACTTC. It encodes CASSIVYGGTYEQYF.